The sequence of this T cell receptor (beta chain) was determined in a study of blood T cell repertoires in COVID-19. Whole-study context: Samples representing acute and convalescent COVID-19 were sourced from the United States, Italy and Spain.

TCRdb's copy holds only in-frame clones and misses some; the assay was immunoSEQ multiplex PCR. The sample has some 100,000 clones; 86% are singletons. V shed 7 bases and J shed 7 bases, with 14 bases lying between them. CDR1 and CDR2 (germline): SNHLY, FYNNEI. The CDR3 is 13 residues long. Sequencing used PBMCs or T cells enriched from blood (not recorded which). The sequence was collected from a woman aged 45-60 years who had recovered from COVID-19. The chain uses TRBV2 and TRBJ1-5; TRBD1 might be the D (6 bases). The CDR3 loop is CASNPTGTQPQHF. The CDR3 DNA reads TGTGCCAGCAATCCAACAGGGACCCAGCCCCAGCATTTT.